Listed below are T cell receptor beta chains from one sample, sequenced in a study of blood T cells in healthy people across ages. One entry per CDR3 protein results from TCRdb running MiXCR on the 5' RACE reads. The sample lists about 780,000 distinct CDR3 sequences, approximately 65% occurring once. The specimen was blood. These TCRs come from a man aged 30 to 39 in good health. Each CDR3 is given with its conserved first and last residue. A D gene is named only where the DNA matches it firmly. Clone size is shown for a subset of rows, as once, few, many or a class of expanded clone.

j_call d_call v_call clone_size cdr3_nt cdr3_aa
TRBJ1-4 . TRBV12-3/TRBV12-4 . TGTGCCAGCAGCCTCGGGACGGCGTTGCGACTGTTTTTT CASSLGTALRLFF
TRBJ2-1 TRBD2 TRBV12-3/TRBV12-4 few TGTGCCAGCAGTTTGCCTACTAGCGGGGGGAACAATGAGCAGTTCTTC CASSLPTSGGNNEQFF
TRBJ2-7 TRBD1 TRBV29-1 few TGCAGCGTTGGAGGACAGGGGATTTCCTACGAGCAGTACTTC CSVGGQGISYEQYF
TRBJ2-3 . TRBV15 . TGTGCCACCAGCTCTGGCGGGGAGTCAGATACGCAGTATTTT CATSSGGESDTQYF
TRBJ2-3 TRBD2 TRBV7-3 . TGTGCCAGCAGGGACCCGGGACTAGCGGACAGCACAGATACGCAGTATTTT CASRDPGLADSTDTQYF
TRBJ1-5 . TRBV7-9 . TGTGCCACCGGCCCAATAGAGGATCAGCCCCAGCATTTT CATGPIEDQPQHF
TRBJ2-7 . TRBV7-9 few TGTGCCAGCAGCTCCCTGGACAGTACGTCCTACGAGCAGTACTTC CASSSLDSTSYEQYF
TRBJ1-1 . TRBV9 . TGTGCCAGCAGCGTAGGCGAAAGGGAAAACACTGAAGCTTTCTTT CASSVGERENTEAFF
TRBJ2-3 . TRBV4-3 . TGCGCCAGCAGCCCGGACGAAACAGATACGCAGTATTTT CASSPDETDTQYF
TRBJ2-5 TRBD2 TRBV6-5 . TGTGCCAGCAATTCGGGGACTAGCGGGTCGCAAGAGATCCAGTACTTC CASNSGTSGSQEIQYF
TRBJ2-7 TRBD2 TRBV9 . TGTGCCAGCAGCGTAGCGGGGGAGGGCTACGAGCAGTACTTC CASSVAGEGYEQYF
TRBJ2-7 . TRBV24-1 . TGTGCCACCAGTGACAACGGGGGTAACTACGAGCAGTACTTC CATSDNGGNYEQYF
TRBJ1-2 . TRBV29-1 . TGCAGCGTTGGGCCCAACGGCCCTGGCTACACCTTC CSVGPNGPGYTF
TRBJ2-1 . TRBV6-1 . TGTGCCAGCAGTGAATCCTACCGGTTCTACAATGAGCAGTTCTTC CASSESYRFYNEQFF
TRBJ2-5 . TRBV7-2 . TGTGCCAGCAGCCCAGTTACAGGGGGGGCCCAAGAGACCCAGTACTTC CASSPVTGGAQETQYF
TRBJ2-7 TRBD2 TRBV27 . TGTGCCAGCAATCAGAGGGCGGCGGGGGGTCCCCTCTACGAGCAGTACTTC CASNQRAAGGPLYEQYF
TRBJ1-2 TRBD1 TRBV20-1 many TGCAGTGCTAGAGATGGCAGGGGGGTTAGCGGCTACACCTTC CSARDGRGVSGYTF
TRBJ2-3 TRBD2 TRBV29-1 few TGCAGCGTTGAAGGTGTGCTAGCGGGCACAGATACGCAGTATTTT CSVEGVLAGTDTQYF
TRBJ2-3 . TRBV9 few TGTGCCAGCAGCGTACGAAGCGACCGAGATACGCAGTATTTT CASSVRSDRDTQYF
TRBJ2-1 . TRBV25-1 . TGTGCCAGCAGTGAGAGACGCTCCTACAATGAGCAGTTCTTC CASSERRSYNEQFF
TRBJ2-1 TRBD1 TRBV9 . TGTGCCAGCAGCGCCCGGACAGGGAGCCACAATGAGCAGTTCTTC CASSARTGSHNEQFF
TRBJ1-2 . TRBV28 few TGTGCCAGCTTCCCCCAGGGTGTCTATGGCTACACCTTC CASFPQGVYGYTF
TRBJ2-5 TRBD1 TRBV4-3 . TGCGCCAGCAGCCAAGATACAGGGGAAGGAGAGACCCAGTACTTC CASSQDTGEGETQYF
TRBJ2-5 . TRBV11-2 . TGTGCCAGCAGCTTAAGAAGCGGCCCCCAAGAGACCCAGTACTTC CASSLRSGPQETQYF
TRBJ2-7 TRBD1 TRBV29-1 . TGCAGCGTTGAAGGGTGGGACAGGGGGTCCTACGAGCAGTACTTC CSVEGWDRGSYEQYF
TRBJ2-4 . TRBV7-3 few TGTGCCAGCAGCTTAAGAGGCAGGGAGGCCAAAAACATTCAGTACTTC CASSLRGREAKNIQYF
TRBJ2-1 . TRBV12-3/TRBV12-4 . TGTGCCAGCAGTTTAGGGGCGGAAAACAATGAGCAGTTCTTC CASSLGAENNEQFF
TRBJ2-1 TRBD2 TRBV28 . TGTGCCAGCAGTTTCATCAGCGGGGGGGACAATGAGCAGTTCTTC CASSFISGGDNEQFF
TRBJ2-5 TRBD2 TRBV9 . TGTGCCAGCAGTGGATCCGGGGGGGCATTGGAGACCCAGTACTTC CASSGSGGALETQYF
TRBJ2-1 TRBD2 TRBV20-1 . TGCAGCGGGGGGGCCGGGGATGAGCAGTTCTTC CSGGAGDEQFF
TRBJ2-3 TRBD2 TRBV7-2 . TGTGCCAGCAGCTTACGCGGGGGGGCAAACACAGATACGCAGTATTTT CASSLRGGANTDTQYF
TRBJ2-7 TRBD2 TRBV27 . TGTGCCAGCAGTACTAGCGGGGGGAACAATGAGCAGTACTTC CASSTSGGNNEQYF
TRBJ1-1 . TRBV12-3/TRBV12-4 . TGTGCCAGCACTCCCAGGCCCATGAACACTGAAGCTTTCTTT CASTPRPMNTEAFF
TRBJ2-7 . TRBV7-8 . TGTGCCAGCGTGGGGGGACAGTCAAACTACGAGCAGTACTTC CASVGGQSNYEQYF
TRBJ1-2 . TRBV5-1 once TGCGCCAGCAGCCCTTCCATCTCGGCGGTAGTTGTTAGCTACACCTTC CASSPSISAVVVSYTF
TRBJ2-4 . TRBV11-1 . TGTGCCAGCAGCGACTACCTCGCCAGGGACATTCAGTACTTC CASSDYLARDIQYF
TRBJ2-4 TRBD2 TRBV7-8 . TGTGCCAGCAGCTCAGGGACTAGCGGGGGGGCAGCAAACATTCAGTACTTC CASSSGTSGGAANIQYF
TRBJ2-7 . TRBV2 . TGTGCCGGCAGTGATGGGTTGTCCTACGAGCAGTACTTC CAGSDGLSYEQYF
TRBJ2-7 TRBD1 TRBV7-9 . TGTGCCGGCAGCGCAGGTGGGACAGCCTCCTACGAGCAGTACTTC CAGSAGGTASYEQYF
TRBJ2-5 . TRBV4-2 . TGTGCCAGCAGCCAAGATCTGGGCATCCTACAAGAGACCCAGTACTTC CASSQDLGILQETQYF
TRBJ2-4 . TRBV5-1 once TGCGCCAGCAGTCAGACGGCCCTAGGAGAGCAGTACTTC CASSQTALGEQYF
TRBJ2-4 . TRBV6-5 few TGTGCCAGCAGTTCGTCGGGTCCCAGATGGAACATTCAGTACTTC CASSSSGPRWNIQYF
TRBJ1-2 . TRBV20-1 few TGCAGTGCCCCCGGGTCCCTCACCGGCTACACCTTC CSAPGSLTGYTF
TRBJ2-5 TRBD1 TRBV12-3/TRBV12-4 . TGTGCCAGCAGTACCACAGGGGGCCCCCAAGAGACCCAGTACTTC CASSTTGGPQETQYF
TRBJ2-5 . TRBV7-2 few TGTGCCAGCATCCTAGGGCGAGGGCGCGAGACCCAGTACTTC CASILGRGRETQYF
TRBJ2-1 . TRBV20-1 . TGCAGTGCTAGAGTCGGCAGGAGCTCCTACAATGAGCAGTTCTTC CSARVGRSSYNEQFF
TRBJ1-2 . TRBV21-1 . TGTGCCAGCAACCGGGCTCGGGCTAACTATGGCTACACCTTC CASNRARANYGYTF
TRBJ2-1 TRBD2 TRBV20-1 . TGCAGTGCTAGAGGGAGCGGCGGGGGAATATACAATGAACAGTTCTTC CSARGSGGGIYNEQFF
TRBJ2-5 TRBD1 TRBV20-1 . TGCAGTGCCAAAGACAGGGGGCTAAACCAAGAGACCCAGTACTTC CSAKDRGLNQETQYF
TRBJ2-1 . TRBV14 . TGTGCCAGCAGCCGTTTACTAGCTAACGATGAGCAGTTCTTC CASSRLLANDEQFF
TRBJ2-7 . TRBV6-5 . TGTGCCAGCAGTTACGATCCCCGGGAGTCCTACGAGCAGTACTTC CASSYDPRESYEQYF
TRBJ2-3 . TRBV11-2 . TGTGCCAGCAGCAAGGCCACAGATACGCAGTATTTT CASSKATDTQYF
TRBJ2-1 . TRBV7-2 . TGTGCCAGCAGCTTAGCCCTGCAAGGCTCCTACAATGAGCAGTTCTTC CASSLALQGSYNEQFF
TRBJ2-3 . TRBV10-3 . TGTGCCATCAGTGAGTCCCCCTGGCGGGGAGATACGCAGTATTTT CAISESPWRGDTQYF